The clone carrying this T cell receptor (beta chain) was picked up many times. Its specificity is unknown. The sample originates from a study of identical twins. Overall study results and limits: Surplus twin overlap in beta out-of-frame sequences was less pronounced. Models predicted too little out-of-frame TCR alpha sharing in monozygotic twins.

TCRdb redid the calling of the 5' RACE reads with MiXCR, one entry per CDR3 protein. The sample lists roughly 290,000 distinct CDR3 sequences, over 8.5% seen once, with under 7.5% in the top ten. Trimming took off 2 bases at V and 5 bases at J, with 12 bases between the two ends. CDR1 LNHNV and CDR2 YYDKDF come from the germline V gene (reference sequence). The CDR3 contains 14 residues. Separately, the same data were catalogued under a study of yellow fever vaccine responses in identical twins.

The genes are TRBV15 and TRBJ2-5; perhaps TRBD2 as D (5 bases). This receptor was identified in a woman between 18 and 30 years old in good health. Sequenced sample: CD8+ T cells sorted from blood. The CDR3 here is CATSRKRVVETQYF. CDR3 nucleotides: TGTGCCACCAGCAGAAAGAGGGTCGTGGAGACCCAGTACTTC. The full variable domain, rest sourced from reference TRBV15 and TRBJ2-5, is DAMVIQNPRYQVTQFGKPVTLSCSQTLNHNVMYWYQQKSSQAPKLLFHYYDKDFNNEADTPDNFQSRRPNTSFCFLDIRSPGLGDTAMYLCATSRKRVVETQYFGPGTRLLVL.